These 4 T cell receptor beta chains were all obtained from the same sample, sequenced in a study of T cell repertoires in cytomegalovirus infection. Their antigen targets remain unknown. MiXCR, applied by TCRdb to the reads, yields one record per CDR3 protein. The sample consists of some 900,000 distinct CDR3 sequences, 32% of them appearing once. The specimen was cultured CD8+ T cells from PBMCs, collected from culture after CMV antigen stimulation. The receptor set was obtained from a human donor in good health (CMV status not recorded). Some clones in this sample may be carry-over from other donors' samples.

This clonotype has a single count. The rearrangement joins TRBV2 to TRBJ2-5, with 9 bases matching TRBD2. The V gene's germline CDR1 is SNHLY and CDR2 FYNNEI. The CDR3 is 14 amino acids. The V and J ends lost 10 bases and 5 bases, in that order; junction bases with no gene match: 11. The CDR3 DNA reads as TGTGCCACCATCTCACGGCGGGGGGGCGAGACCCAGTACTTC. This sequence encodes CATISRRGGETQYF.

This sequence joins TRBV7-6 and TRBJ2-1, with TRBD2 identical over 14 bases. Per germline, CDR1 SGHVS and CDR2 FNYEAQ. The V gene end was trimmed by 5 bases and the J gene end by 6 bases; junction bases not matched to a gene: 9. The CDR3 covers 17 residues. CDR3: CASSPRTSGGRSNEQFF. The CDR3 DNA sequence: TGTGCCAGCAGCCCGCGGACTAGCGGGGGGCGTAGCAATGAGCAGTTCTTC.

The CDR3 here is CASSFLLDRGQAHFHTEAFF. The CDR3 nucleotides are TGTGCCAGCAGTTTCCTACTCGACAGGGGGCAAGCCCATTTCCACACTGAAGCTTTCTTT. This chain links TRBV28 with TRBJ1-1; 10 bases align to TRBD1. The CDR3 extends over 20 amino acids. V lost 3 bases to trimming and J lost 3 bases; unmatched junction nucleotides: 19. Germline CDR1 is MDHEN and CDR2 is SYDVKM.

This clonotype came up many times. This chain joins TRBV7-8 and TRBJ2-1, with a weak D call TRBD2 (5 bases). Germline CDR1 and CDR2: SGHVS and FQNEAQ. CDR3 length equals 13 residues. V lost 7 bases and J 5 bases, leaving 12 bases between the germline ends. As DNA, the CDR3 is TGTGCCAGCATCGTCCCGGGGAACAATGAGCAGTTCTTC. Translation gives CASIVPGNNEQFF.